The 13 T cell receptor beta chains below all came from one sample that was sequenced in a study of shared clonotypes between healthy human individuals. The assay was immunoSEQ multiplex PCR, and TCRdb's table has in-frame clones only and misses some. Here the sample spans 1,400,000 or so clones, approximately 98.5% being singletons. Sequencing was performed on naive CD4+ T cells sorted from blood. Subset here: CD45RA+ positively selected. The receptor set was obtained from a man aged 30 to 39 in good health.

The V gene is TRBV6-1, the J gene TRBJ1-5, with D unresolved. V was clipped by 0 bases and J by 2 bases, with 8 bases between them. CDR3 length: 15 amino acids. Germline loops: CDR1 MNHNS, CDR2 SASEGT. For the CDR3, the DNA is TGTGCCAGCAGTGAAGCGCGGCCGGGCAATCAGCCCCAGCATTTT. Protein sequence: CASSEARPGNQPQHF.

As to this clone: Other nucleotide sequences in the sample specify the same CDR3. The V call is TRBV10-3, the J call TRBJ2-7; D is undetermined. This CDR3 has 11 amino acids. Germline V gene sequence: CDR1 ENHRY, CDR2 SYGVKD. Trimming took 1 base from V and 7 from J, leaving 5 bases between them. The CDR3 DNA follows: TGTGCCATCAGTGAGTTTGGGGAGCAGTACTTC. It encodes CAISEFGEQYF.

As to this clone: Other DNA sequences in this sample translate to the same CDR3. The chain is built from TRBV5-1 and TRBJ2-3, with 14 bases fitting TRBD2. The CDR3 has 16 amino acids. Germline V gene lookup returns CDR1 SGHRS and CDR2 YFSETQ. The J segment lost 5 bases and the V segment lost 0 bases, leaving 2 bases of the junction unmatched. CDR3: CASSLGLAGGIDTQYF. The CDR3 coding sequence is TGCGCCAGCAGCTTGGGACTAGCGGGAGGGATAGATACGCAGTATTTT.

The chain uses TRBV11-2 and TRBJ1-1; D call uncertain. Between the trimmed V and J ends, which lost 5 bases and 4 bases, there was a span of 11 bases. CDR1 and CDR2 (germline): SGHAT, FQNNGV. This CDR3 spans 13 amino acids. The CDR3 reads CASSLGPITEAFF. In DNA form, the CDR3 reads TGTGCCAGCAGCCTAGGACCGATCACTGAAGCTTTCTTT.

The genes are TRBV7-2 and TRBJ2-3, with D perhaps matching TRBD1 (6 bases). V was clipped by 4 bases and J by 2 bases, with 13 bases between them. CDR1 SGHTA and CDR2 FQGNSA come from the germline V gene. There are 15 residues in the CDR3. CDR3 DNA sequence: TGTGCCAGCAGCTCGAACGGACAGTACACAGATACGCAGTATTTT. It specifies CASSSNGQYTDTQYF.

This chain links TRBV4-3 with TRBJ2-7; D ambiguous. Germline V lookup: CDR1 LGHNA, CDR2 YSLEER. This CDR3 spans 14 amino acids. Trimming removed 2 bases from V and 0 bases from J, with 8 bases in between. CDR3 in DNA: TGCGCCAGCAGCCAACGGGCTAGCTCCTACGAGCAGTACTTC. This gives the protein CASSQRASSYEQYF.

The CDR3 region is CATGTNTEAFF. The CDR3 nucleotides read TGTGCCACCGGGACCAACACTGAAGCTTTCTTT. The genes are TRBV25-1 and TRBJ1-1; D may be TRBD1 (5 bases). Germline CDR1 reads MGHDK; CDR2 reads SYGVNS. V dropped 10 bases and J dropped 2 bases, with 8 bases sitting between them. The CDR3 is 11 amino acids.

J is TRBJ2-5 and V is TRBV6-5; D may correspond to TRBD1 or TRBD2 (6 bases each). From germline, CDR1 is MNHEY and CDR2 SVGAGI. CDR3 length: 15 residues. V was clipped by 0 bases and J by 5 bases, with 13 bases between them. The CDR3 sequence: CASSYSGKGGETQYF. CDR3 nucleotide sequence: TGTGCCAGCAGTTACTCAGGCAAGGGGGGCGAGACCCAGTACTTC.

The rearrangement joins TRBV25-1 to TRBJ1-5; the match to TRBD1 covers 7 bases. CDR3 length: 18 residues. From germline, CDR1 is MGHDK and CDR2 SYGVNS. The trim removed 8 bases at V and 0 bases at J, leaving 16 bases unmatched. The CDR3 DNA sequence: TGTGCCAGCCATAATCCAGGGGGATCGGGATATAGCAATCAGCCCCAGCATTTT. Amino acids: CASHNPGGSGYSNQPQHF.

A remark on this clone: The junction does not match germline at one end; this may be a read error. The chain uses TRBV19 and TRBJ2-2; TRBD2 aligns across 7 bases. CDR1 LNHDA and CDR2 SQIVND come from the germline V gene (reference sequence). The CDR3 runs 14 residues. DNA for the CDR3: TGTGCCAGTACCCCCCAGTCCCGGGCCCGGGAGGTGTTTTTT. The encoded protein is CASTPQSRAREVFF.

The V and J genes are TRBV5-1 and TRBJ1-5; D is ambiguous. V was clipped by 2 bases and J by 0 bases, with 6 bases between them. Germline CDR1 is SGHRS and CDR2 is YFSETQ. The CDR3 loop spans 14 amino acids. CDR3 bases: TGCGCCAGCAGCTTTTCGTATAGCAATCAGCCCCAGCATTTT. Encoded protein: CASSFSYSNQPQHF.

The J gene is TRBJ1-1, the V gene TRBV29-1; possibly TRBD1 for D (6 bases). CDR1 is SQVTM, CDR2 ANQGSEA, per germline. The CDR3 contains 16 residues. Trimming shortened V by 4 bases and J by 1 base, and 19 bases separated the two germline ends. The chain's CDR3 is CSVVPGGFIANTEAFF. CDR3 nucleotides: TGCAGCGTTGTTCCTGGGGGCTTTATCGCGAACACTGAAGCTTTCTTT.

CDR3 nucleotides: TGTGCCAGCAGTGAGTGGACTAGCGGCGGGCCTGGAGAGACCCAGTACTTC. Translation gives CASSEWTSGGPGETQYF. J is TRBJ2-5 and V is TRBV25-1, with 10 bases lining up with TRBD2. J lost 4 bases, V lost 3 bases, and 11 bases had no gene match. Looked up from germline, CDR1 is MGHDK and CDR2 is SYGVNS. The CDR3 has 17 amino acids.